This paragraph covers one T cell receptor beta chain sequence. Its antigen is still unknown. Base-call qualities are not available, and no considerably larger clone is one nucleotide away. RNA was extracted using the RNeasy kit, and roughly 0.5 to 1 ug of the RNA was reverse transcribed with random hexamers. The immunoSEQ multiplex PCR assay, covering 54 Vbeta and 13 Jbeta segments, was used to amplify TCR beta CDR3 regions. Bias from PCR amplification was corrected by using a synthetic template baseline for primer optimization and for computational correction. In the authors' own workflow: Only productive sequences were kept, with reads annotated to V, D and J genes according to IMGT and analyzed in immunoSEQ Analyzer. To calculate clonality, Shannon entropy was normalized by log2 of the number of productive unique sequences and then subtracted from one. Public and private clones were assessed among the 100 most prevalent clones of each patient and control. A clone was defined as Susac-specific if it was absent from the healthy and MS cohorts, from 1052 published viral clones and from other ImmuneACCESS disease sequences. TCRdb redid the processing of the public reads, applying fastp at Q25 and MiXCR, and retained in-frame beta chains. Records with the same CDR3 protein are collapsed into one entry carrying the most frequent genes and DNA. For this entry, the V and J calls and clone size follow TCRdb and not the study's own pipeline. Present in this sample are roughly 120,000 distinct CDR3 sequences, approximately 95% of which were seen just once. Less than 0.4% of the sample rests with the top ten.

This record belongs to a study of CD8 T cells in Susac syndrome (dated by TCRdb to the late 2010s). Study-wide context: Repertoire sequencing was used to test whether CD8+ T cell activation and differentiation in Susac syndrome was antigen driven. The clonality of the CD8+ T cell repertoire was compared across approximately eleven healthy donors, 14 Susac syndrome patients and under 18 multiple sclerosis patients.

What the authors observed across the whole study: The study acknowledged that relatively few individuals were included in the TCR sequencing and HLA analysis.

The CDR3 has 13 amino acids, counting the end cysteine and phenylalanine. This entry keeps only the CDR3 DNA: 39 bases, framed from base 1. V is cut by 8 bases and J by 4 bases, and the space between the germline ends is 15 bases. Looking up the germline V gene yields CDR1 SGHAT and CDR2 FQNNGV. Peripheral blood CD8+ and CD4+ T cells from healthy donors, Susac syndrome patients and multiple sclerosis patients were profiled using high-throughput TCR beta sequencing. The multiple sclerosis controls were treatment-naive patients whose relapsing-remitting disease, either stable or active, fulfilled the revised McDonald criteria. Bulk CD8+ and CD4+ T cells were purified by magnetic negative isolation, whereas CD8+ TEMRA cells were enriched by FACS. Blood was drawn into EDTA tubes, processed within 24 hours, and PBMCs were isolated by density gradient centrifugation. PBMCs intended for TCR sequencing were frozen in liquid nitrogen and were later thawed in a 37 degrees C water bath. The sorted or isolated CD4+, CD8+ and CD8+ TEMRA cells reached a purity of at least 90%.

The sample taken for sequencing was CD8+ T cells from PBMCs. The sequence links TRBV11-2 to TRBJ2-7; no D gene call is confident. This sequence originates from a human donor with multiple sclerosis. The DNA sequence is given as TGTGCCAGCGTTACATACCCCACATACGAGCAGTACTTC. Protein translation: CASVTYPTYEQYF. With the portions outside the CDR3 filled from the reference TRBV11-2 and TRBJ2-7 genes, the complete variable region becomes EAGVAQSPRYKIIEKRQSVAFWCNPISGHATLYWYQQILGQGPKLLIQFQNNGVVDDSQLPKDRFSAERLKGVDSTLKIQPAKLEDSAVYLCASVTYPTYEQYFGPGTRLTVT.